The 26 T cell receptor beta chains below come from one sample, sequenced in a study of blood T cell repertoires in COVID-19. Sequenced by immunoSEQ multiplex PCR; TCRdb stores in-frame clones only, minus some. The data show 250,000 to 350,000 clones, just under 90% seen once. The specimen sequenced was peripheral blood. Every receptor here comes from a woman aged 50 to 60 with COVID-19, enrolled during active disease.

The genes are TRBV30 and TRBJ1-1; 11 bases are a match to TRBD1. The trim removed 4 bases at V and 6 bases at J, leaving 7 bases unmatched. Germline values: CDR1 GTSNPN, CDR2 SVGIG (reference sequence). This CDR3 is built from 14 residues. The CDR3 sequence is CAWITGTGGSEAFF. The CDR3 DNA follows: TGTGCCTGGATCACGGGGACAGGGGGATCTGAAGCTTTCTTT.

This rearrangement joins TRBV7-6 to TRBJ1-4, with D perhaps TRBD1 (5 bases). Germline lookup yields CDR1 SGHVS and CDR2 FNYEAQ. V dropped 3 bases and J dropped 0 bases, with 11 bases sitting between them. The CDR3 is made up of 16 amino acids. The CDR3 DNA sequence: TGTGCCAGCAGCTTTGACCACAGGTCAACTAATGAAAAACTGTTTTTT. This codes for CASSFDHRSTNEKLFF.

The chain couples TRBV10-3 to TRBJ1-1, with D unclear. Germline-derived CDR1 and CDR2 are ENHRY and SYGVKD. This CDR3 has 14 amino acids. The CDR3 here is CASQKWQVVTEAFF. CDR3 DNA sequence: TGTGCATCACAAAAGTGGCAGGTGGTTACTGAAGCTTTCTTT.

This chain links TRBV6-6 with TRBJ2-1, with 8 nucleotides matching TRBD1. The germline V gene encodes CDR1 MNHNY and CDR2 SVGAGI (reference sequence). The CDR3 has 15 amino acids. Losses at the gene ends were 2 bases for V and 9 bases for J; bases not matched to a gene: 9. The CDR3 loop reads CASSYPRGQGVEQFF. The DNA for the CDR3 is TGTGCCAGCAGTTACCCCCGAGGACAGGGAGTTGAGCAGTTCTTC.

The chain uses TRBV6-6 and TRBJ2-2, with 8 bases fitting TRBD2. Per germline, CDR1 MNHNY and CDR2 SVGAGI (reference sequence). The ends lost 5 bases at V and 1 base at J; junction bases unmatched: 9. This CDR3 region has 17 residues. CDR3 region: CASSPRGLAGNTGELFF. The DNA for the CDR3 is TGTGCCAGCAGTCCCCGAGGCCTAGCGGGGAACACCGGGGAGCTGTTTTTT.

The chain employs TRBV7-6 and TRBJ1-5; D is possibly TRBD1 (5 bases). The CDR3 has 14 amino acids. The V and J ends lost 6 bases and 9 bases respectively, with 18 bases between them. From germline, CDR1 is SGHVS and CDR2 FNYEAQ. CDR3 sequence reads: CASSTGRTAMPQHF. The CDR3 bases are TGTGCCAGCAGTACAGGACGCACCGCCATGCCCCAGCATTTT.

DNA of the CDR3: TGTGCCAGTGGGAGACCTCTGTCCCGATATAGCGGGAGGGCCTGGTTCGATACGCAGTATTTT. Amino acids: CASGRPLSRYSGRAWFDTQYF. The V and J genes are TRBV19 and TRBJ2-3; TRBD2 agrees at 11 bases. Germline V lookup: CDR1 LNHDA, CDR2 SQIVND (reference sequence). The CDR3 sequence is 21 residues long. Trimming at V came to 8 bases and at J to 6 bases, leaving 28 bases not matched to a gene.

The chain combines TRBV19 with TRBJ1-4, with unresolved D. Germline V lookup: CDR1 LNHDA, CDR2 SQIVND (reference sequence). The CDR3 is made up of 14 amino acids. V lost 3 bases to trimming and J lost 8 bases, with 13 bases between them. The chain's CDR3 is CASSMLQAGEKLFF. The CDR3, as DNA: TGTGCCAGTAGTATGCTTCAGGCTGGGGAAAAACTGTTTTTT.

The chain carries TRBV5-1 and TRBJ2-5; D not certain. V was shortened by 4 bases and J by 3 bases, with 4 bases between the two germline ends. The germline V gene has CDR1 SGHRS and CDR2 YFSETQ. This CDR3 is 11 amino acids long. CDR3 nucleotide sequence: TGCGCCAGCAGCCTTAAAGAGACCCAGTACTTC. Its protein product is CASSLKETQYF.

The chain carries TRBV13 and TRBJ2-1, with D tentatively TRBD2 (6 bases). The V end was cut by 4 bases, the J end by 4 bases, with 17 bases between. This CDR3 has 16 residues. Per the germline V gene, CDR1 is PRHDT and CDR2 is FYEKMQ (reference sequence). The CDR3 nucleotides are TGTGCCAGCAGCTCAACCCCTAGCGAATTTTACAATGAGCAGTTCTTC. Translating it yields CASSSTPSEFYNEQFF.

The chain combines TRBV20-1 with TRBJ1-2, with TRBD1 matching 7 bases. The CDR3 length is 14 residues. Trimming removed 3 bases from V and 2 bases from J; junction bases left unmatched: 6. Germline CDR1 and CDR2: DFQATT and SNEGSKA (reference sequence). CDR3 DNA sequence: TGCAGTGCTAGTACAGGGACAGCGAACTATGGCTACACCTTC. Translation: CSASTGTANYGYTF.

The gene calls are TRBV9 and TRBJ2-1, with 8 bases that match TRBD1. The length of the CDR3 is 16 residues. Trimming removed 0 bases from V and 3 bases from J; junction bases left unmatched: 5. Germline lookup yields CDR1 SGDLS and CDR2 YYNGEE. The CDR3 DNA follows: TGTGCCAGCAGCGTAGCGGCAGGGGGCTTCTACAATGAGCAGTTCTTC. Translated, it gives CASSVAAGGFYNEQFF. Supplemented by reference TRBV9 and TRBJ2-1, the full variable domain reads DSGVTQTPKHLITATGQRVTLRCSPRSGDLSVYWYQQSLDQGLQFLIQYYNGEERAKGNILERFSAQQFPDLHSELNLSSLELGDSALYFCASSVAAGGFYNEQFFGPGTRLTVL.

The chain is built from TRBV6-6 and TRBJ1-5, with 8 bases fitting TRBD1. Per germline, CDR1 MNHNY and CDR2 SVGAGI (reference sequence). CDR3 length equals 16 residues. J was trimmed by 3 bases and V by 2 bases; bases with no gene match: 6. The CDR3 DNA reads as TGTGCCAGCAGTTACCGGGGACAGGCCGACAATCAGCCCCAGCATTTT. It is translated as CASSYRGQADNQPQHF.

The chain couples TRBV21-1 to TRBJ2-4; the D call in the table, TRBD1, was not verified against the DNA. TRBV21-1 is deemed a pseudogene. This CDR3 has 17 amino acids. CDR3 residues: CASSKGRGRWAKNIQYF. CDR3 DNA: TGTGCCAGCAGCAAAGGGAGGGGGCGCTGGGCCAAAAACATTCAGTACTTC.

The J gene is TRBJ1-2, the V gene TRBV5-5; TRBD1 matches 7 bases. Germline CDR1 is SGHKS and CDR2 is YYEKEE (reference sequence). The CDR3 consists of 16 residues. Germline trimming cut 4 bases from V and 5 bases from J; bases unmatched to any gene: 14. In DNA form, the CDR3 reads TGTGCCAGCAGCACTACTACAGGGGTAGGAATTTATGGCTACACCTTC. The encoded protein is CASSTTTGVGIYGYTF.

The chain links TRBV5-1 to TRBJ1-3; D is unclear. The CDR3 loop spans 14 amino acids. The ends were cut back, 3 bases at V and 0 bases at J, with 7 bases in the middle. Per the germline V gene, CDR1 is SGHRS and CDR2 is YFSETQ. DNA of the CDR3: TGCGCCAGCAGCTACGCGAGCTCTGGAAACACCATATATTTT. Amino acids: CASSYASSGNTIYF.

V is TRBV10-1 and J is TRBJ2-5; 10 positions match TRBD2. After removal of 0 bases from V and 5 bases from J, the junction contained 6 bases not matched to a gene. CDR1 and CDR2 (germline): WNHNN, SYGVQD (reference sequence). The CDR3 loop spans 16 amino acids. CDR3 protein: CASSESSSGGQETQYF. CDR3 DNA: TGCGCCAGCAGTGAGTCGTCTAGCGGGGGCCAGGAGACCCAGTACTTC.

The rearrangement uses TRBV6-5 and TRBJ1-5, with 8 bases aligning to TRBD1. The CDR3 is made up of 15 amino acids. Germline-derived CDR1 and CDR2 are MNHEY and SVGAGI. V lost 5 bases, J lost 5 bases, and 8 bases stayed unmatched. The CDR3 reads CASSPGQGSHQPQHF. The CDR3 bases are TGTGCCAGCAGTCCCGGACAGGGCTCTCATCAGCCCCAGCATTTT.

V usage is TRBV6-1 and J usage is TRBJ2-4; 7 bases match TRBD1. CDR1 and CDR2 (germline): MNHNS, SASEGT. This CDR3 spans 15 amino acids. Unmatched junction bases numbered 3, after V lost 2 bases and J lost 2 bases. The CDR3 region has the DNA TGTGCCAGCAGTGAACCAGGGGGTCCCAAAAACATTCAGTACTTC. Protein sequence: CASSEPGGPKNIQYF.

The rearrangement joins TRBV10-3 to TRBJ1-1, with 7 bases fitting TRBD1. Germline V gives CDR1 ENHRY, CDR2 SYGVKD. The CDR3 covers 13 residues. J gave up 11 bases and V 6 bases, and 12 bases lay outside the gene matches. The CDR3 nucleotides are TGTGCCATCAGCCGGGACAGCGCCTCCAGGGCTTTCTTT. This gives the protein CAISRDSASRAFF.

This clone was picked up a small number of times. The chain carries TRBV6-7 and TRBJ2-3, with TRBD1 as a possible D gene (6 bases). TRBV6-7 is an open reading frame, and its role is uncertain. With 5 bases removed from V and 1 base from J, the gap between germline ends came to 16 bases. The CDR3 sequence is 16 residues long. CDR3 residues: CASSPQGLDGTDTQYF. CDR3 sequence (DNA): TGTGCCAGCAGTCCGCAGGGGTTGGACGGCACAGATACGCAGTATTTT.

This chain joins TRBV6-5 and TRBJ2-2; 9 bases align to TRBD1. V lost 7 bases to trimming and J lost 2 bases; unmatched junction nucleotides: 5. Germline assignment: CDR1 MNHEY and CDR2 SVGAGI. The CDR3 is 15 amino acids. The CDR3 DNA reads TGTGCCAGCACTCGGACAGGGGCAAACACCGGGGAGCTGTTTTTT. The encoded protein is CASTRTGANTGELFF.

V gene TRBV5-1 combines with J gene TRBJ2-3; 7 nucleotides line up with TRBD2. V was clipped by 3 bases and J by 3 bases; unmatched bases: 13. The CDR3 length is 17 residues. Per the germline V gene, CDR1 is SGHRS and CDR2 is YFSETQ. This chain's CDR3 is CASSSTLFAGETDTQYF. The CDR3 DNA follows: TGCGCCAGCAGCTCCACCCTCTTTGCGGGAGAAACAGATACGCAGTATTTT.

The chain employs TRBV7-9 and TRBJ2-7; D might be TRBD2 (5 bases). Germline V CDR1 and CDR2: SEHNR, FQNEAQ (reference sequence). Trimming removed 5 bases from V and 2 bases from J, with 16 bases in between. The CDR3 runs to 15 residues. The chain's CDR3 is CASSQWGGRAYEQYF. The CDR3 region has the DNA TGTGCCAGCAGCCAGTGGGGTGGGCGGGCCTACGAGCAGTACTTC. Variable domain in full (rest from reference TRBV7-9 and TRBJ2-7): DTGVSQNPRHKITKRGQNVTFRCDPISEHNRLYWYRQTLGQGPEFLTYFQNEAQLEKSRLLSDRFSAERPKGSFSTLEIQRTEQGDSAMYLCASSQWGGRAYEQYFGPGTRLTVT.

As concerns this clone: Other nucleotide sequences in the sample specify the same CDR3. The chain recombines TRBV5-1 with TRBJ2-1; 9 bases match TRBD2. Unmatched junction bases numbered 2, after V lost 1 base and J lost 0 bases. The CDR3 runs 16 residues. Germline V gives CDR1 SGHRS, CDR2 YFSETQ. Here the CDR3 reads CASSLISGSSYNEQFF. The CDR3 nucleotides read TGCGCCAGCAGCTTGATTAGCGGGAGCTCCTACAATGAGCAGTTCTTC.

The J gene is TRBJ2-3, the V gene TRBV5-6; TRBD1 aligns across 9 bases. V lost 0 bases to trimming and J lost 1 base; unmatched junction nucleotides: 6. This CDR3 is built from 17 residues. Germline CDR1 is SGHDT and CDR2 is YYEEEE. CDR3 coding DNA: TGTGCCAGCAGCTTGGTAGGGTGGACAGGGGGCACAGATACGCAGTATTTT. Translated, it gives CASSLVGWTGGTDTQYF.